What follows is one TCR beta chain and its context. Its antigen remains unidentified. Germline values: CDR1 LNHDA, CDR2 SQIVND (reference sequence). The CDR3 runs 14 residues. V was shortened by 5 bases and J by 7 bases, with 15 bases between the two germline ends. The PCR contained 60 Vbeta and 13 Jbeta primers. The assay was immunoSEQ multiplex PCR, and TCRdb's table has in-frame clones only and misses some. Here the sample spans 140,000 to 150,000 clones, roughly 78% being singletons. The data derive from a study of cytomegalovirus exposure and HLA in healthy donors. The study's findings and limits: It was in a later analysis that TCR association rates were seen to vary by HLA locus, highest for DRB1 and lowest for HLA-C. The authors later found HLA-associated TCR beta chains more clonally expanded than equally common others.

This sequence joins TRBV19 and TRBJ2-1, with D unclear. The sequenced material came from PBMCs. This clonotype was sampled from a female donor in good health and CMV-seronegative. The CDR3 spells CASSGTTMTNEQFF. The CDR3 DNA sequence: TGTGCCAGTAGTGGAACTACAATGACGAATGAGCAGTTCTTC.